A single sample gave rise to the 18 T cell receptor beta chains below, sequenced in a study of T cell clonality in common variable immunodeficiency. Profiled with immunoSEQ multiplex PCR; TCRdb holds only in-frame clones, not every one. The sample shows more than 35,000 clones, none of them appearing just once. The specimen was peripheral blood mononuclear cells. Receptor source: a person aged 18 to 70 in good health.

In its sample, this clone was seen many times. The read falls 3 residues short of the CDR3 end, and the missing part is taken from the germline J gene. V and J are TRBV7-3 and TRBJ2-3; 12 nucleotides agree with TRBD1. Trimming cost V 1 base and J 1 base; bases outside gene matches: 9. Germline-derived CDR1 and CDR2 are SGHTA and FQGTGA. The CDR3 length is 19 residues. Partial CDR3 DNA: TGTGCCAGCAGCTTAATTCCGGGACAGGGGGCTATTGGCACAGATACG. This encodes CASSLIPGQGAIGTDT. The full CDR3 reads CASSLIPGQGAIGTDTQYF.

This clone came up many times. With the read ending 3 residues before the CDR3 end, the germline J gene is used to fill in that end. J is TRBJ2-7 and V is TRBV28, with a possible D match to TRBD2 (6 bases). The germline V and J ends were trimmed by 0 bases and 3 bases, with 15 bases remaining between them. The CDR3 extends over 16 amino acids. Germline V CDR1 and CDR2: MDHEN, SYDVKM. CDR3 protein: CASSLWQTSSIYEQYF. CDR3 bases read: TGTGCCAGCAGTTTATGGCAAACTAGCAGTATCTACGAG.

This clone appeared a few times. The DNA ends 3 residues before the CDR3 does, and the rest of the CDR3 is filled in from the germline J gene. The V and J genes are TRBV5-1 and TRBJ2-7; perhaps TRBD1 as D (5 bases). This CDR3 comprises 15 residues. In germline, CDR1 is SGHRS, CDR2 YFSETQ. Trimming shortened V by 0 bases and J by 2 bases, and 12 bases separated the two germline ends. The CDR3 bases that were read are TGCGCCAGCAGCTTGGCCGGACATATAGCCTACGAG. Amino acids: CASSLAGHIAYE. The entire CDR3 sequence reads CASSLAGHIAYEQYF.

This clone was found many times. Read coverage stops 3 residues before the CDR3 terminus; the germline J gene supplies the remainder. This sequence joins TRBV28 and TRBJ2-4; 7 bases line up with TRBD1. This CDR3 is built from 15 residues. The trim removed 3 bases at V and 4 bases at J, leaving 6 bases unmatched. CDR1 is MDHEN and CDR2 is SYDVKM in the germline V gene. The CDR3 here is CASSFEQGIKNIQYF. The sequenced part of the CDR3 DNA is TGTGCCAGCAGTTTCGAACAGGGGATTAAAAACATT.

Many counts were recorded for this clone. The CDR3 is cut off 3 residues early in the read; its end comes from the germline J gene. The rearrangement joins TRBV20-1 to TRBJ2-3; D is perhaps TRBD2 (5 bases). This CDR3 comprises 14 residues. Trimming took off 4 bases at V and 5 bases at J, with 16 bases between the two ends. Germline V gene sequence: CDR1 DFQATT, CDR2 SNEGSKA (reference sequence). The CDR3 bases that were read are TGCAGTGCTACTACATGGCTCGGGGTAGATACG. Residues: CSATTWLGVDT. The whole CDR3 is CSATTWLGVDTQYF.

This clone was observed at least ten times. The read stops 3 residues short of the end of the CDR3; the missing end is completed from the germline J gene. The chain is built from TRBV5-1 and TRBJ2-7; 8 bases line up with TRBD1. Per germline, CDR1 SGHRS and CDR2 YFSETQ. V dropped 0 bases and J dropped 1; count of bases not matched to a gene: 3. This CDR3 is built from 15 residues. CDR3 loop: CASSLAGQGSYEQYF. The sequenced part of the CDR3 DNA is TGCGCCAGCAGCTTGGCCGGACAGGGATCCTACGAG.

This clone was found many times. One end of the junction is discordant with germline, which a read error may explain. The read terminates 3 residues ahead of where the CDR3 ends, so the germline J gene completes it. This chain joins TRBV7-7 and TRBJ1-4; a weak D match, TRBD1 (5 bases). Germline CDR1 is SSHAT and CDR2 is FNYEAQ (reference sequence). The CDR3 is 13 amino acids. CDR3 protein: CASSFREGEKLFF. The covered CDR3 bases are TGTGCTAGCAGCTTCAGGGAAGGTGAAAAA.

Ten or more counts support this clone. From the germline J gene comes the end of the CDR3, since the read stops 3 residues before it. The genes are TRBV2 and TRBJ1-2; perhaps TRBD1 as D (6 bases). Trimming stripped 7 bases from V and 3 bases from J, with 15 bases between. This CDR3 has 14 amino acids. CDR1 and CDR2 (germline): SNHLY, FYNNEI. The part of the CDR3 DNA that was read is TGTGCCAGCAATGACGGGGGGCGGTACTATGGC. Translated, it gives CASNDGGRYYG. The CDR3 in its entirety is CASNDGGRYYGYTF.

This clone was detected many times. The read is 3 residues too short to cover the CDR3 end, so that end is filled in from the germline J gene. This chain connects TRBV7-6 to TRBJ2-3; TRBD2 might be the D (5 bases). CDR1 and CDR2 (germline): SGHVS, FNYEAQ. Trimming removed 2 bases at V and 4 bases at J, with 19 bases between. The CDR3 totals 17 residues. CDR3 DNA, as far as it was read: TGTGCCAGCAGCTTAAACCCCGCCGGACTGACTGCAGATACG. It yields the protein CASSLNPAGLTADT. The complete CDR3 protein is CASSLNPAGLTADTQYF.

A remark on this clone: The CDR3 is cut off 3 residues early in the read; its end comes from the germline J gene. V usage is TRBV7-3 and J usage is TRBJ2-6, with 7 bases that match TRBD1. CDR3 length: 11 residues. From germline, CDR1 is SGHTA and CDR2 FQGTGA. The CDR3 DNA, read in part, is TGTGCCAGCAGCTCGGGACAGCTC. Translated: CASSSGQL. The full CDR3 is CASSSGQLLTF.

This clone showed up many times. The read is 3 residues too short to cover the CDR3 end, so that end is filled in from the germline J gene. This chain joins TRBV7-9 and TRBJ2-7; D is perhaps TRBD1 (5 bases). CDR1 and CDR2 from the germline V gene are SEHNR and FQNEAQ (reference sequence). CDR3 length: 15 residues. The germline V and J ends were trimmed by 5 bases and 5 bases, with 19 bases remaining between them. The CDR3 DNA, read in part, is TGTGCCAGCAGCCAGGTAAACGTTGGGGCCCACGAG. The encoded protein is CASSQVNVGAHE. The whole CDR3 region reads CASSQVNVGAHEQYF.

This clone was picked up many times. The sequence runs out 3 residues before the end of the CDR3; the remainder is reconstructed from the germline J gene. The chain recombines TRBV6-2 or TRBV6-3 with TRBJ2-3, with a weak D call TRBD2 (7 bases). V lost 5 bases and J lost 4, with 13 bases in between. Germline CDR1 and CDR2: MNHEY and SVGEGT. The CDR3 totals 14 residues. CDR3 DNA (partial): TGTGCCAGCAGTAGAACAGGGAGGGCAGATACG. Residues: CASSRTGRADT. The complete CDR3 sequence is CASSRTGRADTQYF.

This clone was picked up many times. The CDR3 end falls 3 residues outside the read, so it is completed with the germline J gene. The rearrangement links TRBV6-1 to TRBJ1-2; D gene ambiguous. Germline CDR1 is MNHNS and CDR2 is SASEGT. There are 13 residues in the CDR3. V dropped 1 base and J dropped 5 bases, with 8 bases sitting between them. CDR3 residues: CASSEGLRYGYTF. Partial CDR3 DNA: TGTGCCAGCAGTGAAGGTCTGCGGTATGGC.

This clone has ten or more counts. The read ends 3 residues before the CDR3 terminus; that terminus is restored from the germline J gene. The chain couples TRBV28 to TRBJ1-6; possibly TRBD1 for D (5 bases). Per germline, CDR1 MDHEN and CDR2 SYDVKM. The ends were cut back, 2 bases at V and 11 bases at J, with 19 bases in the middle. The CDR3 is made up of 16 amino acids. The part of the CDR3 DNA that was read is TGTGCCAGCAGTTTAATAGGGGTTGCGGGGTCGGCACCC. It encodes CASSLIGVAGSAP. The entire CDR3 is CASSLIGVAGSAPLHF. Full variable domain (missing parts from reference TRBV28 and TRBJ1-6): DVKVTQSSRYLVKRTGEKVFLECVQDMDHENMFWYRQDPGLGLRLIYFSYDVKMKEKGDIPEGYSVSREKKERFSLILESASTNQTSMYLCASSLIGVAGSAPLHFGNGTRLTVT.

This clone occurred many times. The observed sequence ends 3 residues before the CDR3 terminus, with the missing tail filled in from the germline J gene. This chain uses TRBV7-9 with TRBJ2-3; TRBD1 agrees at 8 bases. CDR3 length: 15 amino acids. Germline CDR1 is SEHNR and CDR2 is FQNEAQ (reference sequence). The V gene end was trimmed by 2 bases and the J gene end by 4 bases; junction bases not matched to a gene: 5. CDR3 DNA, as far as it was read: TGTGCCAGCAGCTTATTCGGACAGGGCGCAGATACG. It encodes CASSLFGQGADT. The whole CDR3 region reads CASSLFGQGADTQYF.

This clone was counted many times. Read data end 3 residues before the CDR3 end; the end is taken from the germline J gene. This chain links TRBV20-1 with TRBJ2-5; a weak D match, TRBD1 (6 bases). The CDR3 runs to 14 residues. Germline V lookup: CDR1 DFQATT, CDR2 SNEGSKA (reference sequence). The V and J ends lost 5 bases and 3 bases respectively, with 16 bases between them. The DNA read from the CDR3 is TGCAGTGCTTTCCACAGGGTTGGAGAAGAGACC. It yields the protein CSAFHRVGEET. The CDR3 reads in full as CSAFHRVGEETQYF.

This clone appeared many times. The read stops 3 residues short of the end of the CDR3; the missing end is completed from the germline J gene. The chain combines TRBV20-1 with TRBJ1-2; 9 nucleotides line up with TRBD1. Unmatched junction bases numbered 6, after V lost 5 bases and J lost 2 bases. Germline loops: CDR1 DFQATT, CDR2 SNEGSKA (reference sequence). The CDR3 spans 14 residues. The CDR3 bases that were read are TGCAGTGCTCGGGTGGGACAGGGCAACTATGGC. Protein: CSARVGQGNYG. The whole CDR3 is CSARVGQGNYGYTF.

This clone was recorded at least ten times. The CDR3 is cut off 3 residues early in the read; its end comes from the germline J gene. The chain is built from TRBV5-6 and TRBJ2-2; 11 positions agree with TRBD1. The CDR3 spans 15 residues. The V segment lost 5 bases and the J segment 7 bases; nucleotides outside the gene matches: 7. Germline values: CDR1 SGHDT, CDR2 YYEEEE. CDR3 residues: CASRGRTGGIGELFF. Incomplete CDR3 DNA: TGTGCCAGCAGAGGAAGGACAGGGGGCATCGGGGAG.